Listed below are T cell receptor beta chains from one sample, sequenced in a study of post-analysis software for immune sequencing data. A single record per CDR3 protein comes from TCRdb applying MiXCR to the PCR reads. The sample yields almost 700,000 distinct CDR3 sequences, about 60% seen once. Specimen: blood. The receptors here all came from a girl aged 2 to 9 with multiple sclerosis. Each CDR3 is given with its conserved first and last residue. A D gene is named only where the DNA matches it firmly. Size tells how often a clone was seen (once, few, many) or the class of an expanded clone, and some rows leave it out.

clone size	D gene	V gene	J gene	CDR3 protein	CDR3 DNA
few	TRBD2	TRBV4-1	TRBJ2-4	CASSQLGLAGGGIQYF	TGCGCCAGCAGCCAGCTAGGACTAGCGGGAGGGGGCATTCAGTACTTC
.	TRBD1	TRBV12-3/TRBV12-4	TRBJ2-5	CASSPWGQGSEAQYF	TGTGCCAGCAGCCCCTGGGGACAGGGCAGTGAGGCCCAGTACTTC
.	.	TRBV7-2	TRBJ2-3	CASSALDRLRGDTQYF	TGTGCCAGCAGCGCCCTGGACCGCTTGCGAGGAGATACGCAGTATTTT
.	.	TRBV4-2	TRBJ2-5	CASSQGQTRHQETQYF	TGTGCCAGCAGCCAAGGACAGACAAGACACCAAGAGACCCAGTACTTC
.	TRBD1	TRBV12-3/TRBV12-4	TRBJ2-1	CASSYQGEEQFF	TGTGCCAGCAGTTACCAGGGGGAAGAGCAGTTCTTC
many	.	TRBV12-3/TRBV12-4	TRBJ2-3	CASSPGRADTQYF	TGTGCCAGCAGCCCGGGCCGGGCAGATACGCAGTATTTT
.	TRBD2	TRBV6-5	TRBJ2-1	CASSYSGTRVYEQFF	TGTGCCAGCAGTTACTCCGGGACTAGAGTCTATGAGCAGTTCTTC
.	.	TRBV28	TRBJ2-1	CASKRRASSYNEQFF	TGTGCCAGCAAAAGGAGGGCGAGCTCCTACAATGAGCAGTTCTTC
few	.	TRBV11-2	TRBJ2-5	CASNPTGGSETQYF	TGTGCCAGCAACCCTACCGGGGGTTCTGAGACCCAGTACTTC
.	.	TRBV7-3	TRBJ2-6	CASSLNGPSGANVLTF	TGTGCCAGCAGCTTAAACGGGCCGTCTGGGGCCAACGTCCTGACTTTC
once	.	TRBV30	TRBJ2-1	CACKAGTWRYNEQFF	TGTGCCTGTAAGGCCGGTACTTGGCGGTACAATGAGCAGTTCTTC
.	.	TRBV2	TRBJ2-7	CASIYAYEQYF	TGTGCCAGCATCTATGCCTACGAGCAGTACTTC
.	.	TRBV3-1	TRBJ2-3	CASSSTGQGDTQYF	TGTGCCAGCAGCTCGACGGGGCAGGGAGATACGCAGTATTTT
.	.	TRBV10-3	TRBJ2-1	CAISESGRGDNEQFF	TGTGCCATCAGTGAGTCGGGCAGGGGGGACAATGAGCAGTTCTTC
.	.	TRBV6-6	TRBJ2-3	CASRAQGVEDTQYF	TGTGCCAGCAGGGCACAGGGAGTTGAAGATACGCAGTATTTT
few	.	TRBV10-1	TRBJ2-7	CASSETLDRGLDEQYF	TGCGCCAGCAGTGAGACCCTGGACAGGGGACTAGACGAGCAGTACTTC
.	TRBD2	TRBV5-1	TRBJ2-1	CASSLGLGLAGNEQFF	TGCGCCAGCAGCTTGGGTTTAGGACTAGCGGGGAATGAGCAGTTCTTC
.	.	TRBV11-2	TRBJ1-4	CASSLVRKLFF	TGTGCCAGCAGCTTAGTTCGGAAACTGTTTTTT
.	.	TRBV5-1	TRBJ1-1	CASSASENTEAFF	TGCGCCAGCAGCGCCTCAGAGAACACTGAAGCTTTCTTT
few	.	TRBV6-5	TRBJ1-6	CASSYDRTSNSPLHF	TGTGCCAGCAGTTACGATCGGACAAGTAATTCACCCCTCCACTTT
.	TRBD1	TRBV4-1	TRBJ1-2	CASSPMGQGAHLDGYTF	TGCGCCAGCAGCCCGATGGGACAGGGGGCGCATTTAGATGGCTACACCTTC
few	TRBD2	TRBV15	TRBJ2-5	CATSSGTSRETQYF	TGTGCCACCAGCAGTGGGACTAGCAGGGAGACCCAGTACTTC
once	.	TRBV7-2	TRBJ2-6	CASSGRTDWANVLTF	TGTGCCAGCAGCGGGAGGACAGACTGGGCCAACGTCCTGACTTTC
.	.	TRBV30	TRBJ2-5	CAYRGQGEETQYF	TGTGCCTACCGGGGGCAGGGAGAAGAGACCCAGTACTTC
.	TRBD2	TRBV5-5	TRBJ2-1	CASSLELAGGFNEQFF	TGTGCCAGCAGCTTGGAATTAGCGGGGGGGTTCAATGAGCAGTTCTTC
.	.	TRBV5-1	TRBJ2-2	CASSPRLGGANTGELFF	TGCGCCAGCAGCCCTAGGCTGGGGGGTGCGAACACCGGGGAGCTGTTTTTT
few	TRBD1	TRBV7-9	TRBJ2-7	CASSFWLTPGQGLDEQYF	TGTGCCAGCAGCTTTTGGCTAACTCCGGGACAGGGTTTAGACGAGCAGTACTTC
.	TRBD2	TRBV9	TRBJ2-1	CASSVESGRAMEQFF	TGTGCCAGCAGCGTAGAGAGCGGGAGGGCCATGGAGCAGTTCTTC
.	TRBD2	TRBV12-3/TRBV12-4	TRBJ2-2	CASRPGTSGWGNTGELFF	TGTGCCAGCAGGCCCGGGACTAGCGGGTGGGGAAACACCGGGGAGCTGTTTTTT
.	TRBD2	TRBV5-1	TRBJ2-5	CASSRAGTSDETQYF	TGCGCCAGCAGCCGGGCCGGGACTAGCGATGAGACCCAGTACTTC
.	.	TRBV7-9	TRBJ1-4	CASRDSVNEKLFF	TGTGCCAGCAGAGACAGTGTAAATGAAAAACTGTTTTTT
.	.	TRBV10-3	TRBJ1-6	CAISEGQDSPLHF	TGTGCCATCAGTGAGGGTCAGGATTCACCCCTCCACTTT
.	TRBD2	TRBV4-1	TRBJ2-5	CASSQAGLAGSEQYF	TGCGCCAGCAGCCAAGCGGGACTAGCGGGATCAGAGCAGTACTTC
.	.	TRBV7-9	TRBJ2-1	CASSPGPVSRNYNEQFF	TGTGCCAGCAGCCCTGGACCAGTCTCACGTAACTACAATGAGCAGTTCTTC
few	TRBD1	TRBV5-1	TRBJ1-2	CASSAGQGHGYTF	TGCGCCAGCAGCGCCGGACAGGGCCATGGCTACACCTTC
.	TRBD1	TRBV10-3	TRBJ2-5	CAIARTGSEEQYF	TGTGCCATCGCCCGGACAGGGTCGGAAGAGCAGTACTTC
.	.	TRBV12-3/TRBV12-4	TRBJ1-2	CASSSLTPLGDNYGYTF	TGTGCCAGCAGTAGTCTTACACCGCTAGGGGATAACTATGGCTACACCTTC
.	.	TRBV6-2/TRBV6-3	TRBJ2-1	CASSPFEGRGEEQFF	TGTGCCAGCAGTCCCTTTGAAGGGCGCGGGGAGGAGCAGTTCTTC
.	.	TRBV14	TRBJ1-1	CASSQLQVNTEAFF	TGTGCCAGCAGCCAACTCCAGGTTAACACTGAAGCTTTCTTT
few	.	TRBV4-3	TRBJ2-5	CASRPTAGGIQETQYF	TGCGCCAGCAGGCCTACGGCAGGGGGGATCCAAGAGACCCAGTACTTC
few	.	TRBV29-1	TRBJ2-6	CSATWSGANVRTF	TGCAGCGCGACCTGGTCTGGGGCCAACGTCCGGACTTTC
.	.	TRBV6-5	TRBJ1-1	CASGYSSVQRTEAFF	TGTGCCAGCGGTTACTCGAGTGTCCAGCGCACTGAAGCTTTCTTT
once	.	TRBV2	TRBJ2-1	CASSGAPRTNNEQFF	TGTGCCAGCAGTGGAGCCCCCCGGACCAACAATGAGCAGTTCTTC
few	.	TRBV12-3/TRBV12-4	TRBJ2-6	CASKGRSSGANVLTF	TGTGCCAGCAAGGGACGGTCCTCTGGGGCCAACGTCCTGACTTTC
.	TRBD2	TRBV6-5	TRBJ2-2	CASTFIGLAVNTGELFF	TGTGCCAGCACTTTTATTGGGCTAGCGGTTAACACCGGGGAGCTGTTTTTT